These 14 T cell receptor beta chains were all obtained from the same sample, sequenced in a study of blood T cell repertoires in COVID-19. Data came from immunoSEQ multiplex PCR; TCRdb stores just in-frame clones and leaves some out. The sample lists some 400,000 clones, about 90% seen once, with 1% to 1.5% in the top ten. What was sequenced was PBMCs or T cells enriched from blood (not recorded which). The receptors stem from a man between 25 and 39 years old who had recovered from COVID-19.

The chain employs TRBV5-4 and TRBJ2-5; TRBD2 aligns across 8 bases. The CDR3 consists of 14 residues. V was clipped by 0 bases and J by 5 bases; unmatched bases: 3. CDR1 SGHNT and CDR2 YYREEE come from the germline V gene (reference sequence). CDR3 protein: CASSLAGGRETQYF. The CDR3 DNA reads as TGTGCCAGCAGCTTGGCGGGGGGGAGGGAGACCCAGTACTTC.

The V and J genes are TRBV29-1 and TRBJ1-1; D is perhaps TRBD1 (5 bases). Germline values: CDR1 SQVTM, CDR2 ANQGSEA. The length of the CDR3 is 15 residues. The germline V and J ends were trimmed by 3 bases and 1 base, with 15 bases remaining between them. CDR3: CSVESFGHTNTEAFF. In DNA, the CDR3 is TGCAGCGTTGAGAGCTTCGGACATACGAACACTGAAGCTTTCTTT.

The chain links TRBV2 to TRBJ2-3; 9 nucleotides line up with TRBD2. CDR3 length equals 15 residues. Germline CDR1 reads SNHLY; CDR2 reads FYNNEI. The ends lost 6 bases at V and 5 bases at J; junction bases unmatched: 9. Here the CDR3 reads CASSDRSGGLDTQYF. DNA of the CDR3: TGTGCCAGCAGCGACAGGAGCGGGGGGCTAGATACGCAGTATTTT.

The V and J genes are TRBV19 and TRBJ1-5, with D tentatively TRBD1 (6 bases). Looked up from germline, CDR1 is LNHDA and CDR2 is SQIVND (reference sequence). The CDR3 loop spans 15 amino acids. Trimming shortened V by 5 bases and J by 4 bases, and 15 bases separated the two germline ends. CDR3 DNA: TGTGCCAGTAGTGGGGGGGGCGGACTAAATCAGCCCCAGCATTTT. Its protein is CASSGGGGLNQPQHF.

The chain has TRBV6-5 and TRBJ2-7; 7 positions match TRBD1. The V gene end was trimmed by 3 bases and the J gene end by 4 bases; junction bases not matched to a gene: 3. The CDR3 runs 13 residues. Germline V gene sequence: CDR1 MNHEY, CDR2 SVGAGI. CDR3 nucleotide sequence: TGTGCCAGCAGTTATGACAGGGTATACGAGCAGTACTTC. Its protein is CASSYDRVYEQYF.

The chain uses TRBV27 and TRBJ2-7, with 9 bases fitting TRBD1. Germline V gene lookup returns CDR1 MNHEY and CDR2 SMNVEV (reference sequence). Germline trimming cut 6 bases from V and 6 bases from J; bases unmatched to any gene: 12. The CDR3 contains 15 residues. DNA for the CDR3: TGTGCCAGCAGAGTCCTGGGACAGGGTTCCCCCGAGCAGTACTTC. It codes for CASRVLGQGSPEQYF.

The rearrangement joins TRBV6-2 or TRBV6-3 to TRBJ1-1; D remains ambiguous. The CDR3 is 13 residues long. In germline, CDR1 is MNHEY, CDR2 SVGEGT. V shed 5 bases and J shed 0 bases, with 7 bases lying between them. Here the CDR3 DNA reads TGTGCCAGCAGTCTTAATATGAACACTGAAGCTTTCTTT. It is translated as CASSLNMNTEAFF.

The chain joins TRBV15 to TRBJ2-6; D is uncertain. Germline values: CDR1 LNHNV, CDR2 YYDKDF (reference sequence). The CDR3 is made up of 18 amino acids. The V end was cut by 4 bases, the J end by 0 bases, with 16 bases between. The CDR3 DNA is TGTGCCACCAGCACATCCCGACTTGACCGCTCTGGGGCCAACGTCCTGACTTTC. Its translation is CATSTSRLDRSGANVLTF.

The chain couples TRBV10-2 to TRBJ2-3, with TRBD2 matching over 10 bases. The CDR3 contains 19 residues. CDR1 is WSHSY, CDR2 SAAADI, per germline. J lost 0 bases, V lost 2 bases, and 11 bases had no gene match. CDR3 bases: TGCGCCAGCAGTGAGACTCGGCTAGCGGGGGCCTCTAGCACAGATACGCAGTATTTT. Translation gives CASSETRLAGASSTDTQYF.

The J gene is TRBJ2-1, the V gene TRBV10-3; TRBD2 aligns across 14 bases. After removal of 8 bases from V and 7 bases from J, the junction contained 4 bases not matched to a gene. The length of the CDR3 is 14 residues. Germline values: CDR1 ENHRY, CDR2 SYGVKD. CDR3 in DNA: TGTGCCATCGGGGGACTAGCGGGGGCTAATGAGCAGTTCTTC. It encodes CAIGGLAGANEQFF.

The V call is TRBV4-3, the J call TRBJ2-6; possible D gene TRBD2, 5 bases. V dropped 0 bases and J dropped 4 bases, with 10 bases sitting between them. Germline loops: CDR1 LGHNA, CDR2 YSLEER. The CDR3 runs 16 residues. The CDR3 loop is CASSQDVGGGANVLTF. The CDR3 DNA is TGCGCCAGCAGCCAAGACGTTGGAGGCGGGGCCAACGTCCTGACTTTC.

CDR3 residues: CASSPEGGVDIQYF. The CDR3 nucleotides read TGCGCCAGCAGCCCTGAGGGCGGGGTGGACATTCAGTACTTC. J is TRBJ2-4 and V is TRBV4-3, with D perhaps matching TRBD2 (6 bases). Per the germline V gene, CDR1 is LGHNA and CDR2 is YSLEER. V shed 4 bases and J shed 8 bases, with 15 bases lying between them. CDR3 length: 14 residues.

V gene TRBV3-1 (or the pseudogene TRBV3-2) combines with J gene TRBJ1-1; D uncertain. V dropped 1 base and J dropped 8 bases, with 11 bases sitting between them. The germline CDR1 and CDR2 sequences are LGHDT and YNNKEL (reference sequence). The CDR3 consists of 13 residues. CDR3 bases: TGTGCCAGCAGCCAAGTGTCTCCGGGGGAAGCTTTCTTT. Residues: CASSQVSPGEAFF.

The V and J genes are TRBV7-6 and TRBJ2-5, with TRBD2 matching over 9 bases. The V gene end was trimmed by 3 bases and the J gene end by 4 bases; junction bases not matched to a gene: 6. CDR3 size: 15 residues. The germline CDR1 and CDR2 sequences are SGHVS and FNYEAQ. This CDR3 is CASSFVAGVAETQYF. CDR3 DNA sequence: TGTGCCAGCAGCTTCGTAGCGGGGGTTGCAGAGACCCAGTACTTC.